Listed below are T cell receptor beta chains from one sample, sequenced in a study of kidney transplant recipient with SARS-CoV-2 infection. TCRdb reanalysed the reads using MiXCR and keeps one entry per CDR3 protein. The table records some 220,000 distinct CDR3 sequences, 29% of them present only once. This material consisted of a blood sample, taken at baseline and around day 120 from a kidney transplant recipient. The origin of the receptors is a male patient aged 25-45 years who had COVID-19 and was a kidney transplant recipient. Some T cells here may be from the graft donor. The CDR3 runs from the conserved cysteine through the conserved F or W. A D gene is named only where the DNA matches it firmly. Size is stated for part of the rows, as once, few or many counts, or as a class when the clone is expanded.

V gene: TRBV12-3/TRBV12-4
D gene: .
J gene: TRBJ1-2
clone size: few
CDR3 protein: CASSALRSFRKTYGYTF
CDR3 DNA: TGTGCCAGCAGTGCATTGCGCAGCTTCCGAAAGACCTATGGCTACACCTTC

V gene: TRBV4-3
D gene: TRBD2
J gene: TRBJ2-3
clone size: once
CDR3 protein: CASSQDRLAEGSTDTQYF
CDR3 DNA: TGCGCCAGCAGCCAAGATCGACTAGCGGAAGGTAGCACAGATACGCAGTATTTT

V gene: TRBV5-4
D gene: .
J gene: TRBJ2-7
clone size: few
CDR3 protein: CASSLGIAGARVYEQYF
CDR3 DNA: TGTGCCAGCAGCTTGGGGATTGCGGGGGCGCGAGTCTACGAGCAGTACTTC

V gene: TRBV20-1
D gene: .
J gene: TRBJ2-6
clone size: many
CDR3 protein: CSASGAGSRGANVLTF
CDR3 DNA: TGCAGTGCAAGTGGGGCAGGTTCGCGGGGGGCCAACGTCCTGACTTTC

V gene: TRBV27
D gene: .
J gene: TRBJ1-1
clone size: many
CDR3 protein: CASSLRDMNTEAFF
CDR3 DNA: TGTGCCAGCAGTTTAAGAGATATGAACACTGAAGCTTTCTTT

V gene: TRBV3-1
D gene: .
J gene: TRBJ1-2
clone size: many
CDR3 protein: CASSSKRTLRKTYGYTF
CDR3 DNA: TGTGCCAGCAGCTCCAAACGCACCCTTCGAAAGACCTATGGCTACACCTTC

V gene: TRBV11-2
D gene: .
J gene: TRBJ2-1
clone size: many
CDR3 protein: CASSKHREANEQFF
CDR3 DNA: TGTGCCAGCAGCAAACACAGGGAGGCCAATGAGCAGTTCTTC

V gene: TRBV7-2
D gene: TRBD1
J gene: TRBJ2-2
clone size: many
CDR3 protein: CASRDRATGELFF
CDR3 DNA: TGTGCCAGTCGGGACAGAGCCACCGGGGAGCTGTTTTTT

V gene: TRBV19
D gene: .
J gene: TRBJ1-4
clone size: many
CDR3 protein: CASRTGGGNEKLFF
CDR3 DNA: TGTGCCAGTAGGACGGGAGGCGGTAATGAAAAACTGTTTTTT

V gene: TRBV5-6
D gene: TRBD1
J gene: TRBJ1-4
clone size: many
CDR3 protein: CASSHTGTGGEKLFF
CDR3 DNA: TGTGCCAGCAGCCATACCGGGACAGGGGGAGAAAAACTGTTTTTT

V gene: TRBV6-5
D gene: .
J gene: TRBJ1-2
clone size: many
CDR3 protein: CASRFRDRNYGYTF
CDR3 DNA: TGTGCCAGCAGATTCCGAGACAGGAACTATGGCTACACCTTC

V gene: TRBV5-1
D gene: .
J gene: TRBJ1-2
clone size: few
CDR3 protein: CANSTQDSYYGYTF
CDR3 DNA: TGCGCCAATAGCACCCAGGACAGCTACTATGGCTACACCTTC

V gene: TRBV9
D gene: TRBD1
J gene: TRBJ2-5
clone size: .
CDR3 protein: CASGDRVRETQYF
CDR3 DNA: TGTGCCAGTGGGGACAGGGTCCGAGAGACCCAGTACTTC

V gene: TRBV5-1
D gene: .
J gene: TRBJ2-3
clone size: .
CDR3 protein: CTSSLGAGGWEDTQYF
CDR3 DNA: TGCACCAGCAGCTTGGGGGCCGGAGGATGGGAAGATACGCAGTATTTT

V gene: TRBV4-2
D gene: .
J gene: TRBJ2-7
clone size: many
CDR3 protein: CASSQVHLQSYEQYF
CDR3 DNA: TGTGCCAGCAGCCAAGTACACCTACAATCCTACGAGCAGTACTTC

V gene: TRBV7-8
D gene: .
J gene: TRBJ1-2
clone size: many
CDR3 protein: CASSPRAFTRKTYGYTF
CDR3 DNA: TGTGCCAGCAGCCCCCGAGCGTTTACCCGAAAGACCTATGGCTACACCTTC

V gene: TRBV15
D gene: .
J gene: TRBJ2-3
clone size: .
CDR3 protein: CATSRRETGTQYF
CDR3 DNA: TGTGCCACCAGCAGACGGGAGACTGGTACGCAGTATTTT

V gene: TRBV23-1
D gene: .
J gene: TRBJ1-2
clone size: many
CDR3 protein: CASSVSTLRRKTYGYTF
CDR3 DNA: TGCGCCAGCAGTGTGTCGACGCTACGCAGAAAGACCTATGGCTACACCTTC

V gene: TRBV21-1
D gene: .
J gene: TRBJ2-7
clone size: many
CDR3 protein: CASGNYEQYF
CDR3 DNA: TGTGCCTCCGGGAACTACGAGCAGTACTTC

V gene: TRBV3-1
D gene: .
J gene: TRBJ1-1
clone size: many
CDR3 protein: CASSQFAPISIRTEAFF
CDR3 DNA: TGTGCCAGCAGCCAATTTGCTCCCATTTCAATTCGCACTGAAGCTTTCTTT

V gene: TRBV5-6
D gene: .
J gene: TRBJ1-5
clone size: many
CDR3 protein: CASSLGWVGQPQHF
CDR3 DNA: TGTGCCAGCAGCTTGGGGTGGGTTGGGCAGCCCCAGCATTTT

V gene: TRBV7-2
D gene: .
J gene: TRBJ2-2
clone size: many
CDR3 protein: CASSDLAGTGELFF
CDR3 DNA: TGTGCCAGCAGCGACTTGGCGGGTACCGGGGAGCTGTTTTTT

V gene: TRBV18
D gene: .
J gene: TRBJ1-4
clone size: many
CDR3 protein: CASSSRGNEKLFF
CDR3 DNA: TGTGCCAGCTCAAGCAGGGGAAATGAAAAACTGTTTTTT

V gene: TRBV7-8
D gene: .
J gene: TRBJ1-1
clone size: .
CDR3 protein: CASSLEGYRVNTEAFF
CDR3 DNA: TGTGCCAGCAGCTTAGAGGGGTACAGGGTGAACACTGAAGCTTTCTTT

V gene: TRBV18
D gene: TRBD1
J gene: TRBJ1-1
clone size: many
CDR3 protein: CASSPTSDRMNTEAFF
CDR3 DNA: TGTGCCAGCTCACCAACATCGGACAGGATGAACACTGAAGCTTTCTTT

V gene: TRBV14
D gene: .
J gene: TRBJ2-5
clone size: .
CDR3 protein: CASSQLQGQETQYF
CDR3 DNA: TGTGCCAGCAGCCAATTACAGGGTCAAGAGACCCAGTACTTC

V gene: TRBV7-8
D gene: .
J gene: TRBJ2-5
clone size: many
CDR3 protein: CASSFSGVGETQYF
CDR3 DNA: TGTGCCAGCAGCTTTTCAGGGGTAGGAGAGACCCAGTACTTC

V gene: TRBV6-5
D gene: TRBD1
J gene: TRBJ2-7
clone size: .
CDR3 protein: CASSDRGGGIYEQYF
CDR3 DNA: TGTGCCAGCAGTGACAGGGGGGGGGGTATCTACGAGCAGTACTTC

V gene: TRBV2
D gene: .
J gene: TRBJ1-3
clone size: many
CDR3 protein: CASSPVPSGNTIYF
CDR3 DNA: TGTGCCAGCAGTCCGGTCCCCTCTGGAAACACCATATATTTT

V gene: TRBV6-2/TRBV6-3
D gene: .
J gene: TRBJ1-3
clone size: few
CDR3 protein: CASTTGGAGNTIYF
CDR3 DNA: TGTGCCAGCACCACGGGGGGAGCTGGAAACACCATATATTTT

V gene: TRBV6-2/TRBV6-3
D gene: .
J gene: TRBJ1-1
clone size: many
CDR3 protein: CASSPLRGGNTEAFF
CDR3 DNA: TGTGCCAGCAGTCCCCTCCGAGGCGGGAACACTGAAGCTTTCTTT

V gene: TRBV7-5
D gene: .
J gene: TRBJ1-2
clone size: many
CDR3 protein: CISVPEGTAEVGKTYGYTF
CDR3 DNA: .

V gene: TRBV30
D gene: TRBD1
J gene: TRBJ1-1
clone size: many
CDR3 protein: CAWSLFGQVNTEAFF
CDR3 DNA: TGTGCCTGGAGTTTGTTTGGACAGGTGAACACTGAAGCTTTCTTT

V gene: TRBV7-3
D gene: .
J gene: TRBJ2-1
clone size: many
CDR3 protein: CASSPRTGMVAGFNEQFF
CDR3 DNA: TGTGCCAGCAGCCCACGGACAGGGATGGTAGCGGGTTTCAATGAGCAGTTCTTC

V gene: TRBV11-2
D gene: TRBD1
J gene: TRBJ1-5
clone size: many
CDR3 protein: CASSAGTGLQAQHF
CDR3 DNA: TGTGCCAGCAGCGCCGGGACAGGGCTTCAAGCCCAGCATTTT

V gene: TRBV4-2
D gene: TRBD1
J gene: TRBJ1-1
clone size: .
CDR3 protein: CASSQVDRVYTEAFF
CDR3 DNA: TGTGCCAGCAGCCAAGTGGACAGGGTGTACACTGAAGCTTTCTTT

V gene: TRBV8-2
D gene: .
J gene: TRBJ2-6
clone size: many
CDR3 protein: CGMLSRITQSRANVLTF
CDR3 DNA: TGTGGCATGTTGTCTAGGATAACACAAAGTCGGGCCAACGTCCTGACTTTC

V gene: TRBV12-3/TRBV12-4
D gene: .
J gene: TRBJ1-6
clone size: many
CDR3 protein: CASSSTGNSPLHF
CDR3 DNA: TGTGCCAGCAGTTCTACAGGGAATTCACCCCTCCACTTT

V gene: TRBV11-3
D gene: .
J gene: TRBJ1-2
clone size: .
CDR3 protein: CASSLNTDLGKTYGYTF
CDR3 DNA: TGCGCCAGCAGCTTAAATACCGATCTCGGAAAGACCTATGGCTACACCTTC

V gene: TRBV2
D gene: TRBD1
J gene: TRBJ2-7
clone size: many
CDR3 protein: CASSPDRAESYEQYF
CDR3 DNA: TGTGCCAGCAGTCCCGACAGGGCCGAGTCCTACGAGCAGTACTTC

V gene: TRBV6-4
D gene: .
J gene: TRBJ2-3
clone size: few
CDR3 protein: CASSEVLFTDTQYF
CDR3 DNA: TGTGCCAGCAGTGAAGTACTTTTCACAGATACGCAGTATTTT

V gene: TRBV14
D gene: TRBD2
J gene: TRBJ2-1
clone size: .
CDR3 protein: CASSQDLAGANEQFF
CDR3 DNA: TGTGCCAGCAGCCAAGACCTAGCGGGGGCCAATGAGCAGTTCTTC

V gene: TRBV4-1
D gene: .
J gene: TRBJ1-2
clone size: .
CDR3 protein: CTSSPGPYGYTF
CDR3 DNA: TGCACCAGCAGCCCCGGGCCCTATGGCTACACCTTC